The next 13 T cell receptor beta chains were all read from a single sample in a study of T cell responses to AZD1222 COVID-19 vaccine. The data were produced by immunoSEQ multiplex PCR, yet TCRdb's version contains in-frame clones alone and is incomplete. The data hold 45,000 to 55,000 clones, with approximately 83% observed a single time. The source material was peripheral blood, sampled 28 days after the second AZD1222 dose. These receptors were collected from an adult who received the AZD1222 COVID-19 vaccine.

This clone was detected only once. V usage is TRBV7-9 and J usage is TRBJ2-7, with no clear D. Deletions cut 3 bases from V and 4 bases from J, with 19 bases between. This CDR3 has 16 amino acids. Germline CDR1 reads SEHNR; CDR2 reads FQNEAQ (reference sequence). As DNA, the CDR3 is TGTGCCAGCAGCTTTGCCGGCGCCTCTGCCCATTACGAGCAGTACTTC. This sequence encodes CASSFAGASAHYEQYF.

The chain has TRBV11-2 and TRBJ2-1; possibly TRBD2 for D (5 bases). CDR3 length: 18 residues. V dropped 4 bases and J dropped 4 bases, with 23 bases sitting between them. Germline V gene data show CDR1 as SGHAT and CDR2 as FQNNGV. The CDR3 reads CASSSPWGKLAVYNEQFF. DNA of the CDR3: TGTGCCAGCAGCTCCCCCTGGGGTAAGCTAGCAGTTTACAATGAGCAGTTCTTC.

The gene calls are TRBV10-3 and TRBJ1-1, with a tentative D call TRBD1 (5 bases). The CDR3 has 17 residues. Trimming left V 0 bases short and J 1 base short, with 15 bases between. Germline CDR1 is ENHRY and CDR2 is SYGVKD. CDR3 sequence: CAISESGTDLPNTEAFF. CDR3 nucleotides: TGTGCCATCAGTGAGTCGGGGACTGATCTTCCGAACACTGAAGCTTTCTTT.

This clone was detected a few times. J is TRBJ2-7 and V is TRBV6-5, with D possibly matching TRBD2 (6 bases). The CDR3 extends over 15 amino acids. Trimming removed 2 bases from V and 1 base from J, with 12 bases in between. The germline V gene encodes CDR1 MNHEY and CDR2 SVGAGI. CDR3: CASSYLDRGSYEQYF. For the CDR3, the DNA is TGTGCCAGCAGTTACCTGGATCGGGGGTCCTACGAGCAGTACTTC.

The rearrangement uses TRBV7-3 and TRBJ2-1; tentatively, D is TRBD1 or TRBD2 (5 bases each). The V gene's germline CDR1 is SGHTA and CDR2 FQGTGA. With 5 bases removed from V and 3 bases from J, the gap between germline ends came to 14 bases. The CDR3 extends over 15 amino acids. For the CDR3, the DNA is TGTGCCAGCAGCCAAAAGTTGGGGGACTACAATGAGCAGTTCTTC. Protein: CASSQKLGDYNEQFF.

The V call is TRBV6-6, the J call TRBJ2-7, with a tentative D call TRBD2 (5 bases). CDR1 MNHNY and CDR2 SVGAGI come from the germline V gene (reference sequence). The CDR3 is made up of 14 amino acids. V was clipped by 7 bases and J by 9 bases, with 22 bases between them. CDR3 sequence (DNA): TGTGCCAGCACCCCCGCGATGAGGGAGATGGGGCAGTACTTC. It yields the protein CASTPAMREMGQYF.

The rearrangement uses TRBV7-9 and TRBJ1-2, with D possibly being TRBD1 (5 bases). Germline loops: CDR1 SEHNR, CDR2 FQNEAQ (reference sequence). The length of the CDR3 is 16 residues. V was clipped by 1 base and J by 8 bases, with 20 bases between them. DNA of the CDR3: TGTGCCAGCAGCTTAGAAGTTGGGGGATTCGGCATCGGCTACACCTTC. This codes for CASSLEVGGFGIGYTF.

V gene TRBV3-1 (or the pseudogene TRBV3-2) combines with J gene TRBJ2-7; D might be TRBD2 (6 bases). V was clipped by 0 bases and J by 6 bases, with 18 bases between them. Germline V gene sequence: CDR1 LGHDT, CDR2 YNNKEL (reference sequence). This CDR3 is 16 amino acids long. The CDR3, as DNA: TGTGCCAGCAGCCAAGATGCGGGAAGCGGGCTGGTCGAGCAGTACTTC. Protein product: CASSQDAGSGLVEQYF.

The chain is built from TRBV6-4 and TRBJ1-1, with 7 bases identical to TRBD1. Germline V gene data show CDR1 as MRHNA and CDR2 as SNTAGT. V was clipped by 3 bases and J by 4 bases; unmatched bases: 5. The CDR3 totals 14 residues. The CDR3 here is CASSEEGASTEAFF. Here the CDR3 DNA reads TGTGCCAGCAGTGAGGAGGGGGCTAGCACTGAAGCTTTCTTT.

This sequence joins TRBV19 and TRBJ2-5; D uncertain. CDR3 length equals 12 residues. Germline V gene data show CDR1 as LNHDA and CDR2 as SQIVND (reference sequence). The ends were cut back, 3 bases at V and 1 base at J, with 3 bases in the middle. CDR3 DNA sequence: TGTGCCAGTAGTATGCTCCAAGAGACCCAGTACTTC. Amino acids: CASSMLQETQYF.

In this sample, this clone turned up once. This chain links TRBV3-1 (or the pseudogene TRBV3-2) with TRBJ1-2; D unresolved. V dropped 2 bases and J dropped 8 bases, with 9 bases sitting between them. The V gene's germline CDR1 is LGHDT and CDR2 YNNKEL (reference sequence). This CDR3 is built from 12 residues. DNA of the CDR3: TGTGCCAGCAGCCAACCTCCCGAGGGCTACACCTTC. Its protein is CASSQPPEGYTF.

This clone was counted between two and nine times. The chain carries TRBV7-9 and TRBJ2-7, with D tentatively TRBD1 or TRBD2 (6 bases each). Trimming shortened V by 2 bases and J by 2 bases, and 16 bases separated the two germline ends. This CDR3 is 16 amino acids long. Per germline, CDR1 SEHNR and CDR2 FQNEAQ (reference sequence). The CDR3 here is CASSLLGGLGTYEQYF. The CDR3 coding sequence is TGTGCCAGCAGCTTACTGGGGGGCCTTGGGACCTACGAGCAGTACTTC.

The chain employs TRBV10-2 and TRBJ2-2; 8 bases map to TRBD2. After removal of 4 bases from V and 3 bases from J, the junction contained 1 base not matched to a gene. CDR3 length: 14 residues. Germline V gene data show CDR1 as WSHSY and CDR2 as SAAADI. The CDR3 here is CASSVSGDTGELFF. The CDR3 DNA reads as TGCGCCAGCAGTGTTAGCGGGGACACCGGGGAGCTGTTTTTT.